The next 6 T cell receptor beta chains were all read from a single sample in a study of patients and donors after allogeneic stem cell transplantation. TCRdb reanalysed the RT-PCR reads using MiXCR and keeps one entry per CDR3 protein. The sample records about 960,000 distinct CDR3 sequences, more than 15% being singletons. Input material: blood, either unsorted or a sorted T cell fraction (not recorded which). These receptors all come from a human donor who was either an allogeneic HSCT recipient or a stem cell or donor lymphocyte infusion donor (not recorded which). It is not recorded whose cells these are; they may come from a transplant donor.

The DNA of the CDR3 is TGTGCCAGCAGTCGCCCCGGGACAGGGCAATCACCCCTCCACTTT. It translates to CASSRPGTGQSPLHF. V usage is TRBV7-9 and J usage is TRBJ1-6; 9 bases align to TRBD1. There are 15 residues in the CDR3. Germline V gives CDR1 SEHNR, CDR2 FQNEAQ (reference sequence). V was clipped by 6 bases and J by 10 bases; unmatched bases: 10. The full variable domain, its missing parts supplied by reference TRBV7-9 and TRBJ1-6, is DTGVSQNPRHKITKRGQNVTFRCDPISEHNRLYWYRQTLGQGPEFLTYFQNEAQLEKSRLLSDRFSAERPKGSFSTLEIQRTEQGDSAMYLCASSRPGTGQSPLHFGNGTRLTVT.

This clonotype was counted a few times. This chain uses TRBV12-3 or TRBV12-4 with TRBJ2-7; D may be TRBD1 (7 bases). This CDR3 contains 13 residues. Trimming removed 8 bases from V and 4 bases from J, with 15 bases in between. DNA of the CDR3: TGTGCCAGCGGGAGACAGGGACTTTACGAGCAGTACTTC. Its translation: CASGRQGLYEQYF.

This clonotype has a handful of counts. The chain is built from TRBV24-1 and TRBJ2-1; 8 nucleotides align to TRBD1. The CDR3 covers 12 residues. The germline CDR1 and CDR2 sequences are KGHDR and SFDVKD. J gave up 12 bases and V 4 bases, and 4 bases lay outside the gene matches. The CDR3 here is CATSERGTGQFF. CDR3 coding DNA: TGTGCCACCAGTGAGAGAGGGACAGGGCAGTTCTTC.

The V and J genes are TRBV2 and TRBJ2-1; the match to TRBD1 covers 8 bases. Germline CDR1 and CDR2: SNHLY and FYNNEI. The CDR3 totals 14 residues. V shed 8 bases and J 7 bases; nucleotides not matched to a gene: 10. The CDR3 DNA reads as TGTGCCAGCTTATCGGACAGGGCGGGGAATGAGCAGTTCTTC. Amino acids: CASLSDRAGNEQFF.

This clonotype occurred a few times. This chain uses TRBV7-3 with TRBJ2-2; 8 bases are a match to TRBD1. The germline gives CDR1 SGHTA, CDR2 FQGTGA. This CDR3 region has 14 residues. The junction had 5 bases not matched to a gene; V was cut back by 5 bases and J by 6 bases. CDR3 protein: CASSQTGEAGELFF. The CDR3 DNA is TGTGCCAGCAGCCAGACAGGGGAAGCCGGGGAGCTGTTTTTT.

The chain employs TRBV5-6 and TRBJ1-5, with 9 bases matching TRBD1. The CDR3 runs 14 residues. The junction had 5 bases not matched to a gene; V was cut back by 4 bases and J by 6 bases. Germline V gene lookup returns CDR1 SGHDT and CDR2 YYEEEE. The CDR3 is CASSAGTGLQPQHF. The CDR3 nucleotides read TGTGCCAGCAGCGCCGGGACAGGGCTTCAGCCCCAGCATTTT.